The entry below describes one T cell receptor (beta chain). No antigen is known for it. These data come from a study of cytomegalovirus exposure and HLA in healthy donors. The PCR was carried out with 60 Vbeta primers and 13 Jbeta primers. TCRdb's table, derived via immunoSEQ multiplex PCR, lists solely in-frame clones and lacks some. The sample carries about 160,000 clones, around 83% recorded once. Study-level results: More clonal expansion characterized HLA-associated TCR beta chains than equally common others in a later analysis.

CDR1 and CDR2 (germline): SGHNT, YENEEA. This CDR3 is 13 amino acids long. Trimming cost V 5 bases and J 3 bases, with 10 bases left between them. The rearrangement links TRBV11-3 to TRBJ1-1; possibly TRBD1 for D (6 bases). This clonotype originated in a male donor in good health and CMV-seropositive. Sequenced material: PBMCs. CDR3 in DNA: TGTGCCAGCAGCGCACAGGGCGACACTGAAGCTTTCTTT. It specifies CASSAQGDTEAFF.